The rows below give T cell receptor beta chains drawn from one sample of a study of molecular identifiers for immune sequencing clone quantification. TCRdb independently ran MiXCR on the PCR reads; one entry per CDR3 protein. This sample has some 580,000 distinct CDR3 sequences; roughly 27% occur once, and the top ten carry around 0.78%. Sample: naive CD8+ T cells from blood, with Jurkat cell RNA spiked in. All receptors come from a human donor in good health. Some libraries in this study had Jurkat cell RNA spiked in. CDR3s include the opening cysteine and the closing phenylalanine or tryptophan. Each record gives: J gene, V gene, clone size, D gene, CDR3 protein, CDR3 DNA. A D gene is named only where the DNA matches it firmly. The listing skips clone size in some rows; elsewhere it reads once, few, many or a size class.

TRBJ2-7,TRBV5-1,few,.,CASSEQPSYEQYF,TGCGCCAGCAGCGAACAGCCTTCCTACGAGCAGTACTTC
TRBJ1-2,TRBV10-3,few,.,CAISEVEVYGYTF,TGTGCCATCAGTGAGGTGGAAGTCTATGGCTACACCTTC
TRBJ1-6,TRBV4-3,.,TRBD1,CASSQERGRDYSPLHF,TGCGCCAGCAGCCAAGAGAGGGGGCGAGATTATTCACCCCTCCACTTT
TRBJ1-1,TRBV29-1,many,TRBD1,CSVEDDRAGAFF,TGCAGCGTTGAAGACGACAGGGCTGGAGCTTTCTTT
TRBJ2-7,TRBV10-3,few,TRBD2,CAISEAGGGYEQYF,TGTGCCATCAGTGAGGCGGGGGGCGGCTACGAGCAGTACTTC
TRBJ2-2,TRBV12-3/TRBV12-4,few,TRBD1,CASSSGQGDTGELFF,TGTGCCAGCAGTTCGGGACAGGGGGACACCGGGGAGCTGTTTTTT
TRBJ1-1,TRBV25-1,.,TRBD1,CASSATGAGGTEAFF,TGTGCCAGCAGCGCCACAGGGGCCGGGGGCACTGAAGCTTTCTTT
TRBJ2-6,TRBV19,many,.,CASDSGANVLTF,TGTGCCAGTGACTCTGGGGCCAACGTCCTGACTTTC
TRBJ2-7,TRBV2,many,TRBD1,CASLGPRTGTYEQYF,TGTGCCAGCCTGGGCCCCCGGACAGGGACCTACGAGCAGTACTTC
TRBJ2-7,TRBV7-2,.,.,CASSLLEGIGEQYF,TGTGCCAGCAGCTTACTGGAGGGCATAGGCGAGCAGTACTTC
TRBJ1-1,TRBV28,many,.,CASSSFRRGELDTEAFF,TGTGCCAGCAGCTCCTTTAGGCGAGGGGAGTTAGACACTGAAGCTTTCTTT
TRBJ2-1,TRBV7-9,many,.,CASERTPHNEQFF,TGTGCCAGCGAGAGGACTCCCCACAATGAGCAGTTCTTC
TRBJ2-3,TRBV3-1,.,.,CASSQIFAAGSTDTQYF,TGTGCCAGCAGCCAAATATTTGCGGCGGGATCAACAGATACGCAGTATTTT
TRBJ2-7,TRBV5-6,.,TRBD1,CASSLGQGVNMDF,TGTGCCAGCAGTTTGGGACAGGGTGTTAACATGGACTTC
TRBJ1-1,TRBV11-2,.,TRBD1,CASSLPGQGRTEAFF,TGTGCCAGCAGCCTCCCAGGACAGGGGAGAACTGAAGCTTTCTTT
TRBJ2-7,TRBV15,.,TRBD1,CATSTRQGGYEQCF,TGTGCCACCAGCACCCGACAGGGGGGCTACGAGCAGTGCTTC
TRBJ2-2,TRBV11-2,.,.,CACSFVSRGELFF,TGTGCCTGCAGCTTTGTGTCTCGCGGGGAGCTGTTTTTT
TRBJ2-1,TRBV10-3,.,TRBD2,CAISESVTSVPGDQFF,TGTGCCATCAGTGAGTCGGTGACTAGCGTCCCGGGCGATCAGTTCTTC
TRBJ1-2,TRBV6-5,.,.,CASRGSNYGYTF,TGTGCAAGCAGGGGTTCCAACTATGGCTACACCTTC
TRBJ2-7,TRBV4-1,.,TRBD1,CASSHRRDSAYEQYF,TGCGCCAGCAGCCACCGCCGGGACAGCGCCTACGAGCAGTACTTC
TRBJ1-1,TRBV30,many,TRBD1,CAWRGTRDRVTEAFF,TGTGCCTGGAGGGGAACCCGGGACAGGGTAACTGAAGCTTTCTTT
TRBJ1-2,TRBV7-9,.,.,CASSFFPIKLLTENYGYTF,TGTGCCAGCAGCTTTTTCCCCATTAAACTACTGACAGAAAACTATGGCTACACCTTC
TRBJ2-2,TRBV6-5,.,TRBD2,CASSYSGGRAGELFF,TGTGCCAGCAGTTACTCGGGAGGGAGGGCCGGGGAGCTGTTTTTT
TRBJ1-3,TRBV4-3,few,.,CASSQDKGRGGNTIYF,TGCGCCAGCAGCCAAGATAAGGGCCGCGGAGGAAACACCATATATTTT
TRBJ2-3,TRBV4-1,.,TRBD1,CASSQPDRDRTDTQYF,TGCGCCAGCAGCCAACCCGACAGGGATCGCACAGATACGCAGTATTTT
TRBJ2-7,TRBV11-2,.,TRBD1,CASSWGTEILYEQYF,TGTGCCAGCAGCTGGGGGACAGAGATTCTTTACGAGCAGTACTTC
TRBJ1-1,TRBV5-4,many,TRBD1,CASSFGQGKLEAFF,TGTGCCAGCAGCTTCGGACAGGGAAAACTCGAAGCTTTCTTT
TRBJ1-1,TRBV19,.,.,CASSMVGGNTEAFF,TGTGCCAGTAGTATGGTGGGAGGTAACACTGAAGCTTTCTTT
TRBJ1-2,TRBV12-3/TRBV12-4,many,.,CASSLWAGDDYGYTF,TGTGCCAGCAGTTTATGGGCAGGGGACGACTATGGCTACACCTTC
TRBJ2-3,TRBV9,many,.,CASSPSRSSTDTQYF,TGTGCCAGCAGCCCGAGCCGATCTAGCACAGATACGCAGTATTTT
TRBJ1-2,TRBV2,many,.,CASSEAGYTF,TGTGCCAGCAGTGAAGCCGGCTACACCTTC
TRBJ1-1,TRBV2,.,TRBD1,CAGSSYRDRAVNTEAFF,TGTGCCGGCAGCTCGTACCGGGACAGGGCAGTGAACACTGAAGCTTTCTTT
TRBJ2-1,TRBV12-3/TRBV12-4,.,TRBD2,CASSPGTIKIF,TGTGCCAGCAGTCCTGGGACTATCAAGATCTTC
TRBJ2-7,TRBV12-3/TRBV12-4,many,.,CASSLGPADEQYF,TGTGCCAGCAGTTTAGGACCCGCCGACGAGCAGTACTTC
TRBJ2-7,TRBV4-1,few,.,CASSQDRKLPHEQYF,TGCGCCAGCAGCCAAGATCGAAAACTACCCCACGAGCAGTACTTC
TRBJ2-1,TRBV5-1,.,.,CASSSEQVSYNEQFF,TGCGCCAGCAGCTCTGAACAGGTATCCTACAATGAGCAGTTCTTC
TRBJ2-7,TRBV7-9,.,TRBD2,CASRPPPSGKYEQYF,TGTGCCAGCAGGCCCCCCCCTAGCGGGAAGTACGAGCAGTACTTC
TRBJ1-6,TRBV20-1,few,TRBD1,CSAIRRDSITPLHF,TGCAGTGCCATAAGACGGGACAGCATCACACCCCTCCACTTT